This T cell receptor beta chain stems from a study of patients and donors after allogeneic stem cell transplantation. Per germline, CDR1 SGHTA and CDR2 FQGNSA. The CDR3 is 15 amino acids. With 6 bases removed from V and 0 bases from J, the gap between germline ends came to 12 bases. TCRdb itself ran the RT-PCR reads through MiXCR, one entry per CDR3 protein. The table includes approximately 410,000 distinct CDR3 sequences, roughly 17% detected once. The TCR was taken from a human donor who was either an allogeneic HSCT recipient or a stem cell or donor lymphocyte infusion donor (not recorded which). It is not recorded whose cells these are; they may come from a transplant donor. The rearrangement joins TRBV7-2 to TRBJ2-1, with D unclear. The sample taken for sequencing was blood, either unsorted or a sorted T cell fraction (not recorded which). In DNA form, the CDR3 reads TGTGCCAGCAGTCATGGGCGAGCCTCCTACAATGAGCAGTTCTTC. Protein: CASSHGRASYNEQFF.